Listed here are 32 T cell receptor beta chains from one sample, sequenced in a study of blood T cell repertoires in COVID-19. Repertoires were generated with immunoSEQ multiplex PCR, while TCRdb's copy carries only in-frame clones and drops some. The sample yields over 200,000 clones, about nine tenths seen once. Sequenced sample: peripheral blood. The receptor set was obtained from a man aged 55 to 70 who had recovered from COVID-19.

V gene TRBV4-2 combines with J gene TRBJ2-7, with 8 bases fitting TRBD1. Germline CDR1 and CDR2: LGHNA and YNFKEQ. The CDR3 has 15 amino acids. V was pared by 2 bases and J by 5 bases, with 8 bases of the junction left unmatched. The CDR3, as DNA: TGTGCCAGCAGCCAATCAGGGACAGGAATTAACGAGCAGTACTTC. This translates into CASSQSGTGINEQYF.

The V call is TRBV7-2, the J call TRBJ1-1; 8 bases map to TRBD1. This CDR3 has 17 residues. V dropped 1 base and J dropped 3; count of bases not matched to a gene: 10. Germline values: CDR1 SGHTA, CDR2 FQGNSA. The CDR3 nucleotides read TGTGCCAGCAGCTTAGGACAGGGGTCGATCGTGTACACTGAAGCTTTCTTT. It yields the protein CASSLGQGSIVYTEAFF.

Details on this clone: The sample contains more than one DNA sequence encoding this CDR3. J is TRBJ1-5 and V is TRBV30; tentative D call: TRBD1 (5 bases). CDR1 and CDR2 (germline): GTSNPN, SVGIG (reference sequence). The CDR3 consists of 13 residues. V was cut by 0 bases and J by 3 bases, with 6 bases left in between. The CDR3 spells CAWSVRVNQPQHF. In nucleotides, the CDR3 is TGTGCCTGGAGTGTCAGGGTCAATCAGCCCCAGCATTTT.

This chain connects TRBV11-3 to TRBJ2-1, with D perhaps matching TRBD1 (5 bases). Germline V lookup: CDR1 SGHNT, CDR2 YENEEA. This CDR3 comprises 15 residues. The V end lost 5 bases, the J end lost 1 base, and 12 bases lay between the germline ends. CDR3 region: CASSPRAGSYNEQFF. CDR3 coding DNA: TGTGCCAGCAGCCCCAGGGCCGGTTCCTACAATGAGCAGTTCTTC.

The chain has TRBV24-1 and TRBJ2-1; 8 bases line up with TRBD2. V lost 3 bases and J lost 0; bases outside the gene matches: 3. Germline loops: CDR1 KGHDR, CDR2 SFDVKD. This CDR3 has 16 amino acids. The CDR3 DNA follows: TGTGCCACCAGTGATAATCTAGCGGGCTCCTACAATGAGCAGTTCTTC. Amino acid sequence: CATSDNLAGSYNEQFF.

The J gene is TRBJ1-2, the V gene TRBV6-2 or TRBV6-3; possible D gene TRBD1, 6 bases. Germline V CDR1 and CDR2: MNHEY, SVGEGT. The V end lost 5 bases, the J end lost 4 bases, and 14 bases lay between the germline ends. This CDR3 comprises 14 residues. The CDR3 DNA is TGTGCCAGCAGTCTTGGGACAACCGCCTATGGCTACACCTTC. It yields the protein CASSLGTTAYGYTF.

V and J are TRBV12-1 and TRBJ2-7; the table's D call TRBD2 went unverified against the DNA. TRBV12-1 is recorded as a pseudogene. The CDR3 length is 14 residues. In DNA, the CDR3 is TGTGCCAGCAGCTCGCCGGGGGGATGGAACGAGCAGTACTTC. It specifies CASSSPGGWNEQYF.

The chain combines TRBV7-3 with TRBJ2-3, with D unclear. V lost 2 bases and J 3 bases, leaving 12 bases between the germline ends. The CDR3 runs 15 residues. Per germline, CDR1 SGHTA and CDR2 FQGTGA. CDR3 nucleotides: TGTGCCAGCAGCTTAGGAGTAGTTGGAACAGATACGCAGTATTTT. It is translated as CASSLGVVGTDTQYF.

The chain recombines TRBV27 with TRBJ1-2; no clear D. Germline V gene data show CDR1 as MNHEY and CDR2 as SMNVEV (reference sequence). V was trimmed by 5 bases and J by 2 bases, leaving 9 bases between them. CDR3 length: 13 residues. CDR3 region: CASSPGANYGYTF. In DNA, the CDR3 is TGTGCCAGCAGTCCGGGAGCGAACTATGGCTACACCTTC.

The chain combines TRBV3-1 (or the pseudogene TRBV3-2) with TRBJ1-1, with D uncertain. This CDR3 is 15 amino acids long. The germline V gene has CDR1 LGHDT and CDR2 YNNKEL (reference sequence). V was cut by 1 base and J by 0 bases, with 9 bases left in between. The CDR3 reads CASSQVPTMNTEAFF. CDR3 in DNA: TGTGCCAGCAGCCAAGTCCCCACAATGAACACTGAAGCTTTCTTT.

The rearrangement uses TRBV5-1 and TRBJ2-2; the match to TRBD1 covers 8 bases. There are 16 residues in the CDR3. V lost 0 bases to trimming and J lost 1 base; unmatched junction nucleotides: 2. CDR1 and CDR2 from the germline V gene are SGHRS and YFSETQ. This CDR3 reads CASSLAGTGNTGELFF. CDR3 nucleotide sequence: TGCGCCAGCAGCTTGGCCGGGACAGGGAACACCGGGGAGCTGTTTTTT.

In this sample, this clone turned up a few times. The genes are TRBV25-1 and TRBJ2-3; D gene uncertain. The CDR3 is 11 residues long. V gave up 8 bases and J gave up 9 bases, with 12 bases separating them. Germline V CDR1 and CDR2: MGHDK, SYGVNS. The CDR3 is CASAAFRTQYF. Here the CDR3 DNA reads TGTGCCAGCGCGGCCTTCCGCACGCAGTATTTT.

The CDR3 DNA reads as TGCGCCAGCACCACCGGACTGGGAATTAATGAGCAGTTCTTC. Translated: CASTTGLGINEQFF. The rearrangement uses TRBV5-1 and TRBJ2-1; D is possibly TRBD2 (5 bases). Germline assignment: CDR1 SGHRS and CDR2 YFSETQ. The CDR3 consists of 14 residues. Trimming took 6 bases from V and 7 from J, leaving 17 bases between them. The whole variable domain, remainder taken from reference TRBV5-1 and TRBJ2-1, is KAGVTQTPRYLIKTRGQQVTLSCSPISGHRSVSWYQQTPGQGLQFLFEYFSETQRNKGNFPGRFSGRQFSNSRSEMNVSTLELGDSALYLCASTTGLGINEQFFGPGTRLTVL.

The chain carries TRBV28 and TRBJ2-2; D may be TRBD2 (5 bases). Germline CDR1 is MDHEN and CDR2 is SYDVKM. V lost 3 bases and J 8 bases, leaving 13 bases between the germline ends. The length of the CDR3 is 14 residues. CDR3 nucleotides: TGTGCCAGCAGTTTGGGAGTGGCTCAGGGGGAGCTGTTTTTT. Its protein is CASSLGVAQGELFF. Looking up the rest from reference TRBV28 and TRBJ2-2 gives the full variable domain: DVKVTQSSRYLVKRTGEKVFLECVQDMDHENMFWYRQDPGLGLRLIYFSYDVKMKEKGDIPEGYSVSREKKERFSLILESASTNQTSMYLCASSLGVAQGELFFGEGSRLTVL.

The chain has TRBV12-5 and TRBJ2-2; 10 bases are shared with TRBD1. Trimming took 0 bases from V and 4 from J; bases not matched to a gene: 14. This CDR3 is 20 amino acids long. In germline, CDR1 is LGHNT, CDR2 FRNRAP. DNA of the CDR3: TGTGCTAGTGGTTTGGTAATCTGGACAGGGGGGGAGATAGCCACCGGGGAGCTGTTTTTT. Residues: CASGLVIWTGGEIATGELFF.

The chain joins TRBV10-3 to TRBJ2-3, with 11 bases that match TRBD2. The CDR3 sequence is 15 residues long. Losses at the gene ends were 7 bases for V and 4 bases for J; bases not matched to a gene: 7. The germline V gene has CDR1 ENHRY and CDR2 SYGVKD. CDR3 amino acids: CAIMLAGGGADTQYF. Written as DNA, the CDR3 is TGTGCCATCATGCTAGCGGGAGGTGGTGCAGATACGCAGTATTTT.

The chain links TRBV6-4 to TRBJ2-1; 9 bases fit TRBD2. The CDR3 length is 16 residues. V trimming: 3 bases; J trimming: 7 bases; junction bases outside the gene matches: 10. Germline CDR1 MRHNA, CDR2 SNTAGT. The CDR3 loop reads CASSEGYSGRRNEQFF. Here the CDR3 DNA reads TGTGCCAGCAGTGAAGGTTACAGCGGGAGGCGGAATGAGCAGTTCTTC.

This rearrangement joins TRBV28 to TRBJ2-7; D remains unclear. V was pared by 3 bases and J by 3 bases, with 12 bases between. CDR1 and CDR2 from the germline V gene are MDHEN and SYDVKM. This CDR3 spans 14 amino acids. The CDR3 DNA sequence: TGTGCCAGCAGTTTTGGGCAGACCATCTACGAGCAGTACTTC. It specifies CASSFGQTIYEQYF.

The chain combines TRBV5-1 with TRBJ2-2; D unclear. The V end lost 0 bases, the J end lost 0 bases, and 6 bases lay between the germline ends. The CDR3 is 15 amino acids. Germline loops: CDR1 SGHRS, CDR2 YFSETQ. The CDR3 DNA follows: TGCGCCAGCAGCTTGGTCGCAGCGAACACCGGGGAGCTGTTTTTT. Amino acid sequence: CASSLVAANTGELFF.

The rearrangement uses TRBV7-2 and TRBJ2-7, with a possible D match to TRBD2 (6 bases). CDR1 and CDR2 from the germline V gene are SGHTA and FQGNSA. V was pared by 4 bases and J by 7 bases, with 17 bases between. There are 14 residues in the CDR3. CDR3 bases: TGTGCCAGCAGCTCCCGGCGGGGAGATACGGAGCAGTACTTC. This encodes CASSSRRGDTEQYF. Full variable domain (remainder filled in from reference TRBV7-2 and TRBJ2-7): GAGVSQSPSNKVTEKGKDVELRCDPISGHTALYWYRQSLGQGLEFLIYFQGNSAPDKSGLPSDRFSAERTGGSVSTLTIQRTQQEDSAVYLCASSSRRGDTEQYFGPGTRLTVT.

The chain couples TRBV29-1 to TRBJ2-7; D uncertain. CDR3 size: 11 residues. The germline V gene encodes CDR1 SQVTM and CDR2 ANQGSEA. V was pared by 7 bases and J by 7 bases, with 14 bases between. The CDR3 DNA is TGCAGCGCCGGCGGTGCGGATGAGCAGTACTTC. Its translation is CSAGGADEQYF.

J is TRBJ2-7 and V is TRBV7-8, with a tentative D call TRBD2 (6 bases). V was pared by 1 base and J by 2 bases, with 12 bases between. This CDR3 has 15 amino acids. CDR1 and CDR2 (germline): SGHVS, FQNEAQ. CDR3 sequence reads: CASSLDGGWAYEQYF. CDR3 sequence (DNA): TGTGCCAGCAGCTTAGATGGAGGGTGGGCCTACGAGCAGTACTTC.

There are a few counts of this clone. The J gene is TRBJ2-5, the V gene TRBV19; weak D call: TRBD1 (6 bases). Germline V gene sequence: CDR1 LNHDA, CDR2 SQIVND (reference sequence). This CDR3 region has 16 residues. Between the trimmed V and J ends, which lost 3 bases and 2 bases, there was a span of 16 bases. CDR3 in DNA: TGTGCCAGTAGTATTCGGCAGGGGCGAATACAAGAGACCCAGTACTTC. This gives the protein CASSIRQGRIQETQYF. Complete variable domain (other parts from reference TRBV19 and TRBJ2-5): DGGITQSPKYLFRKEGQNVTLSCEQNLNHDAMYWYRQDPGQGLRLIYYSQIVNDFQKGDIAEGYSVSREKKESFPLTVTSAQKNPTAFYLCASSIRQGRIQETQYFGPGTRLLVL.

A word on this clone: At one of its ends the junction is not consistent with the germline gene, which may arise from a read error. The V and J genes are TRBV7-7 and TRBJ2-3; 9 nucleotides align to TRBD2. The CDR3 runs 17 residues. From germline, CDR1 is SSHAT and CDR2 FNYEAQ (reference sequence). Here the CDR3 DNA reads TGTGCTAGCAGCTTAGGAGCGGGAGGTGTCAAAGCGGATACGCAGTATTTT. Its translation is CASSLGAGGVKADTQYF.

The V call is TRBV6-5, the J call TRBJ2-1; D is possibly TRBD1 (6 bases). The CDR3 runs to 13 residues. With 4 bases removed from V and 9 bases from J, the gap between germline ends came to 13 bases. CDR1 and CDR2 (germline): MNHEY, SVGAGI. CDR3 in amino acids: CASSLVRGGEQFF. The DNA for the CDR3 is TGTGCCAGCAGTTTGGTGAGAGGGGGTGAGCAGTTCTTC.

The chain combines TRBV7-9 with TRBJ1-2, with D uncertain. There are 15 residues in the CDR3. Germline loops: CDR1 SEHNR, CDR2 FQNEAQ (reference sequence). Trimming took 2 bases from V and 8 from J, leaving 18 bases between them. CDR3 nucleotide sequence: TGTGCCAGCAGCTTAAGTTCCGGGGAACGAGGGGGCTACACCTTC. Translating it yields CASSLSSGERGGYTF.

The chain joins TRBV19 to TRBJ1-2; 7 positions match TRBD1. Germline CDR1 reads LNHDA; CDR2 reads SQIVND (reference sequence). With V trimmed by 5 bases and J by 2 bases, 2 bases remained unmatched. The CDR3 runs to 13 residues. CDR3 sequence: CASSSRGNYGYTF. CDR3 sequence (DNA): TGTGCCAGTAGTTCCAGGGGGAACTATGGCTACACCTTC.

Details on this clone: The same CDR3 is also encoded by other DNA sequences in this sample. CDR3 in DNA: TGTGCCAGCTCACCGGGACAGGGGAACTATGGCTACACCTTC. It specifies CASSPGQGNYGYTF. This chain joins TRBV18 and TRBJ1-2; 10 bases align to TRBD1. Per the germline V gene, CDR1 is KGHSH and CDR2 is LQKENI. The J segment lost 2 bases and the V segment lost 3 bases, leaving 0 bases of the junction unmatched. The CDR3 length is 14 residues.

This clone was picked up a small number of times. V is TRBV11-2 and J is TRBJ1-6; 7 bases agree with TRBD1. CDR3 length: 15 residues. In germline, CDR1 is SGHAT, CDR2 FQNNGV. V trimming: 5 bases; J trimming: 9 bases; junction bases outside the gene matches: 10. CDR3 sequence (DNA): TGTGCCAGCAGCGCGCTGACAGGGATCGGTTCACCCCTCCACTTT. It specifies CASSALTGIGSPLHF.

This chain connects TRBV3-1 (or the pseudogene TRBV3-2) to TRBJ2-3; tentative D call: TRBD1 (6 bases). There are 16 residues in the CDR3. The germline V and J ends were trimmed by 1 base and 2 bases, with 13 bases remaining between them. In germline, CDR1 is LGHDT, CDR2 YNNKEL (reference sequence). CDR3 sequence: CASSQAWGRSTDTQYF. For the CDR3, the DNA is TGTGCCAGCAGCCAAGCTTGGGGGCGGTCCACAGATACGCAGTATTTT.

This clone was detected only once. This chain's CDR3 is CSVGGLAGHTGELFF. The CDR3 DNA follows: TGCAGCGTTGGGGGACTAGCGGGGCACACCGGGGAGCTGTTTTTT. The chain carries TRBV29-1 and TRBJ2-2; TRBD2 matches 13 bases. This CDR3 region has 15 residues. Germline loops: CDR1 SQVTM, CDR2 ANQGSEA. V dropped 4 bases and J dropped 3; count of bases not matched to a gene: 2.

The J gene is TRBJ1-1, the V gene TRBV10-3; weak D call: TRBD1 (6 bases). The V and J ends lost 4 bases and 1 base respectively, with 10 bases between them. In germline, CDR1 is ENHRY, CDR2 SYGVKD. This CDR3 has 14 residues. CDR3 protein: CAISGGQGNTEAFF. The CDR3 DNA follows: TGTGCCATCAGTGGGGGGCAGGGGAACACTGAAGCTTTCTTT.